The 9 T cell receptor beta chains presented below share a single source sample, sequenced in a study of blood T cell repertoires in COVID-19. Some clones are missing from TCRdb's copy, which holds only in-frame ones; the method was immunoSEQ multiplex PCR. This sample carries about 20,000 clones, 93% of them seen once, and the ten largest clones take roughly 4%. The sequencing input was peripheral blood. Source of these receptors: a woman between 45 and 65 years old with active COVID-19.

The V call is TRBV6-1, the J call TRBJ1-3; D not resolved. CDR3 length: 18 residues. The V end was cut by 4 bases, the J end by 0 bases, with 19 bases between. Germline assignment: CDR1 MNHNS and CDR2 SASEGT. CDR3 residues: CASSVKGRGLYSGNTIYF. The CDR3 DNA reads TGTGCCAGCAGTGTAAAGGGTCGAGGGCTCTACTCTGGAAACACCATATATTTT.

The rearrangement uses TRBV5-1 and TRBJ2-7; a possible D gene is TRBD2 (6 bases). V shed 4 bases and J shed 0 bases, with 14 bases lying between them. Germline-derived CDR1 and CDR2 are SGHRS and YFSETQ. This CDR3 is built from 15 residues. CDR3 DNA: TGCGCCAGCAGCGGTCCGGGACTCAGCTCCTACGAGCAGTACTTC. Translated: CASSGPGLSSYEQYF.

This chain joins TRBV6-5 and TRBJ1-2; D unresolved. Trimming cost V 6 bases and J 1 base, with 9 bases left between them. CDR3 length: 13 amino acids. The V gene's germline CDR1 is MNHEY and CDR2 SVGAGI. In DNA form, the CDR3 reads TGTGCCAGCAGAGCCACGGGTAACTATGGCTACACCTTC. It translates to CASRATGNYGYTF.

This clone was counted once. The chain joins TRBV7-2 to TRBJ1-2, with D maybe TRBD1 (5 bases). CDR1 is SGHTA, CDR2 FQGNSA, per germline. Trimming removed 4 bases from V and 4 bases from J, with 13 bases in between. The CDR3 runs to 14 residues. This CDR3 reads CASSSPLRVYGYTF. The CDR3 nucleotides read TGTGCCAGCAGCTCGCCTCTCAGGGTCTATGGCTACACCTTC.

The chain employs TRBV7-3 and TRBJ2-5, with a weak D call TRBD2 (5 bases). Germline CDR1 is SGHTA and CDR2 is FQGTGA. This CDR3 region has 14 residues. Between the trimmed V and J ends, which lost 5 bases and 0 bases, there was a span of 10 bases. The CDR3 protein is CASSLSGNQETQYF. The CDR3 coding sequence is TGTGCCAGCAGCCTATCGGGGAACCAAGAGACCCAGTACTTC. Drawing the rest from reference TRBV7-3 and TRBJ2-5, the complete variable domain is GAGVSQTPSNKVTEKGKYVELRCDPISGHTALYWYRQSLGQGPEFLIYFQGTGAADDSGLPNDRFFAVRPEGSVSTLKIQRTERGDSAVYLCASSLSGNQETQYFGPGTRLLVL.

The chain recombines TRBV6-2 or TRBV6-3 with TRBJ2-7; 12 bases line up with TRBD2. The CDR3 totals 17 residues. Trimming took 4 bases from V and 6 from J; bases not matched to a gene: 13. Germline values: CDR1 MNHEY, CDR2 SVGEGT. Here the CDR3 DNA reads TGTGCCAGCAGTTCGCTAGCGGGAGGGTTTCCCCCCGGCGAGCAGTACTTC. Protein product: CASSSLAGGFPPGEQYF.

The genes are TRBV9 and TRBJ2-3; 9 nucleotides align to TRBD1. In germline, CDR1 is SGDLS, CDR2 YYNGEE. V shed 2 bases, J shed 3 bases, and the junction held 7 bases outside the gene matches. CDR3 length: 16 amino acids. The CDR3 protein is CASSVSGTGFTDTQYF. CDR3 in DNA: TGTGCCAGCAGCGTGTCCGGGACAGGGTTTACAGATACGCAGTATTTT. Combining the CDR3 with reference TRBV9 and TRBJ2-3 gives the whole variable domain DSGVTQTPKHLITATGQRVTLRCSPRSGDLSVYWYQQSLDQGLQFLIQYYNGEERAKGNILERFSAQQFPDLHSELNLSSLELGDSALYFCASSVSGTGFTDTQYFGPGTRLTVL.

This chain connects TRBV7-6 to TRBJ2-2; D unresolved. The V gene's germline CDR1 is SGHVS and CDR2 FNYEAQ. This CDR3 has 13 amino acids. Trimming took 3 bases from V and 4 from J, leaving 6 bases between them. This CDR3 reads CASSFQSTGELFF. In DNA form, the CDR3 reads TGTGCCAGCAGCTTTCAATCCACCGGGGAGCTGTTTTTT. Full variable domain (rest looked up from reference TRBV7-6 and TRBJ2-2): GAGVSQSPRYKVTKRGQDVALRCDPISGHVSLYWYRQALGQGPEFLTYFNYEAQQDKSGLPNDRFSAERPEGSISTLTIQRTEQRDSAMYRCASSFQSTGELFFGEGSRLTVL.

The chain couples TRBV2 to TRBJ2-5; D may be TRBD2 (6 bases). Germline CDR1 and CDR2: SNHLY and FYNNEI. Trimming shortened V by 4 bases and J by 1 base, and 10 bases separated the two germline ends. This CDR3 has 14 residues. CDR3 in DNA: TGTGCCAGCAGTGGGGGACTTCTCCAAGAGACCCAGTACTTC. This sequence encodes CASSGGLLQETQYF.